Below, 14 T cell receptor beta chains from the same sample are listed, as sequenced in a study of CD8 T cells in Susac syndrome. With random hexamers, reverse transcription was performed on about 0.45 to 1 ug of RNA. TCRdb independently ran MiXCR on the immunoSEQ multiplex PCR reads; one entry per CDR3 protein. This table has about 240,000 distinct CDR3 sequences, approximately 95% appearing once. What was sequenced was CD4+ T cells from PBMCs. The receptors were sampled from a human donor with Susac syndrome.

This rearrangement joins TRBV6-2 or TRBV6-3 to TRBJ1-2; maybe TRBD1 (5 bases). The CDR3 runs to 14 residues. Per germline, CDR1 MNHEY and CDR2 SVGEGT. The V gene lost 5 bases and the J gene lost 4 bases, with 14 bases spanning the gap. This CDR3 reads CASSQPGGFYGYTF. In DNA, the CDR3 is TGTGCCAGCAGTCAGCCCGGGGGGTTCTATGGCTACACCTTC.

V and J are TRBV20-1 and TRBJ1-1; D is undetermined. The CDR3 totals 13 residues. Germline lookup yields CDR1 DFQATT and CDR2 SNEGSKA (reference sequence). The V end lost 3 bases, the J end lost 1 base, and 9 bases lay between the germline ends. CDR3 residues: CSASPDANTEAFF. In DNA form, the CDR3 reads TGCAGTGCTAGTCCTGACGCGAACACTGAAGCTTTCTTT.

This clonotype came up once. The chain has TRBV4-1 and TRBJ2-3; either TRBD1 or TRBD2 may fit D (5 bases each). V was pared by 2 bases and J by 5 bases, with 11 bases between. The germline CDR1 and CDR2 sequences are MGHRA and YSYEKL. This CDR3 region has 14 residues. The CDR3 protein is CASSQPWGKDTQYF. The CDR3 DNA sequence: TGCGCCAGCAGCCAACCTTGGGGGAAAGATACGCAGTATTTT.

This chain joins TRBV7-2 and TRBJ2-1; D unclear. V lost 4 bases, J lost 4 bases, and 11 bases lay in between. This CDR3 is built from 14 residues. Germline values: CDR1 SGHTA, CDR2 FQGNSA. The CDR3 DNA is TGTGCCAGCAGCTCCCTAGGCACATACAATGAGCAGTTCTTC. Its protein is CASSSLGTYNEQFF.

The chain couples TRBV19 to TRBJ2-2, with 8 bases aligning to TRBD2. The V segment lost 7 bases and the J segment 6 bases; nucleotides outside the gene matches: 13. Germline values: CDR1 LNHDA, CDR2 SQIVND (reference sequence). The CDR3 contains 16 residues. CDR3 in amino acids: CASTRRGARGSGELFF. CDR3 nucleotide sequence: TGTGCCAGTACCAGGCGGGGGGCGCGAGGGTCCGGGGAGCTGTTTTTT.

This chain uses TRBV7-8 with TRBJ2-5; TRBD2 matches 7 bases. Germline CDR1 SGHVS, CDR2 FQNEAQ. This CDR3 is built from 11 residues. The V and J ends lost 10 bases and 5 bases, in that order; junction bases with no gene match: 4. DNA for the CDR3: TGTGCCATCGCGCGGGGGGAGACCCAGTACTTC. Residues: CAIARGETQYF.

The chain couples TRBV28 to TRBJ2-3; D may be TRBD1 (6 bases). The CDR3 runs to 14 residues. The ends were cut back, 7 bases at V and 1 base at J, with 12 bases in the middle. Germline V gene sequence: CDR1 MDHEN, CDR2 SYDVKM. The CDR3 DNA reads as TGTGCCAGCAACTCGCAGGGGCGCACAGATACGCAGTATTTT. This encodes CASNSQGRTDTQYF.

This clonotype showed up just once. The genes are TRBV25-1 and TRBJ2-7, with unresolved D. V was pared by 6 bases and J by 3 bases, with 9 bases between. In germline, CDR1 is MGHDK, CDR2 SYGVNS. The CDR3 has 12 amino acids. The CDR3 is CASRAGLYEQYF. The CDR3 region has the DNA TGTGCCAGCAGAGCCGGCCTCTACGAGCAGTACTTC.

The V call is TRBV7-9, the J call TRBJ1-1; D ambiguous. The germline gives CDR1 SEHNR, CDR2 FQNEAQ (reference sequence). This CDR3 contains 17 residues. V lost 1 base and J 1 base, leaving 16 bases between the germline ends. The CDR3 loop reads CASSLGTLRVKNTEAFF. The CDR3 DNA sequence: TGTGCCAGCAGCTTAGGAACCCTGAGAGTAAAGAACACTGAAGCTTTCTTT.

CDR3 DNA sequence: TGCAGCGTTGGTCAACTCGGGCAGGAAACTGAAGCTTTCTTT. This encodes CSVGQLGQETEAFF. This chain joins TRBV29-1 and TRBJ1-1; D is undetermined. Germline CDR1 and CDR2: SQVTM and ANQGSEA. V lost 4 bases, J lost 5 bases, and 17 bases lay in between. The CDR3 is made up of 14 amino acids.

The V call is TRBV3-1, the J call TRBJ2-7; 7 bases agree with TRBD1. In germline, CDR1 is LGHDT, CDR2 YNNKEL (reference sequence). The ends lost 1 base at V and 2 bases at J; junction bases unmatched: 5. This CDR3 contains 15 residues. The CDR3 loop is CASSQAWDRTYEQYF. Written as DNA, the CDR3 is TGTGCCAGCAGCCAAGCCTGGGACAGAACCTACGAGCAGTACTTC.

V and J are TRBV28 and TRBJ1-2, with 7 positions matching TRBD1. Germline V lookup: CDR1 MDHEN, CDR2 SYDVKM. The CDR3 runs 15 residues. Trimming took 5 bases from V and 4 from J; bases not matched to a gene: 10. Here the CDR3 reads CASSPPQGRFYGYTF. CDR3 bases: TGTGCCAGCAGTCCCCCACAGGGGAGATTCTATGGCTACACCTTC.

The J gene is TRBJ1-2, the V gene TRBV20-1; TRBD1 matches at 12 bases. The CDR3 sequence is 16 residues long. Germline trimming cut 3 bases from V and 9 bases from J; bases unmatched to any gene: 14. The germline V gene encodes CDR1 DFQATT and CDR2 SNEGSKA (reference sequence). For the CDR3, the DNA is TGCAGTGCTAGTGTTACTCCGGGACAGGGGGCTTATAGCTACACCTTC. Protein product: CSASVTPGQGAYSYTF.

The chain links TRBV24-1 to TRBJ1-1; possible D gene TRBD1, 5 bases. The CDR3 length is 11 residues. CDR1 is KGHDR and CDR2 is SFDVKD in the germline V gene. The V gene lost 4 bases and the J gene lost 11 bases, with 10 bases spanning the gap. In DNA form, the CDR3 reads TGTGCCACCAGTGACCGGGGGAGGGCTTTCTTT. Its protein is CATSDRGRAFF.